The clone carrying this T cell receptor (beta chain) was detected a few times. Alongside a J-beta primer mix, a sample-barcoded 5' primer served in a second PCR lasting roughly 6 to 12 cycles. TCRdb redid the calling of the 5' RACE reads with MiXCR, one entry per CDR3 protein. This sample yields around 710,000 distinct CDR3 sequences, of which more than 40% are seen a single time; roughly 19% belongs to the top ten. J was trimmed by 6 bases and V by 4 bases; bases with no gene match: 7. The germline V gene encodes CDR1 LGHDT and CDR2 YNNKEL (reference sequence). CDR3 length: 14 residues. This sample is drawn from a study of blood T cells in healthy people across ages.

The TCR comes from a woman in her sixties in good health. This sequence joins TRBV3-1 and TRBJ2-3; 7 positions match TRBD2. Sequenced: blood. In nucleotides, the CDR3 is TGTGCCAGCAGCCTCGGGACTAAAGTGGATACGCAGTATTTT. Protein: CASSLGTKVDTQYF.